The entry below describes one T cell receptor beta chain. Produced via immunoSEQ multiplex PCR; TCRdb's table is partial and in-frame only. Here the sample spans roughly 200,000 clones, 65% to 85% being singletons. This sample is drawn from a study of blood T cell repertoires in COVID-19. Turning to the study itself: T cells, B-cell-depleted T cells, or PBMCs supplied cDNA or gDNA.

The sequenced sample was PBMCs or T cells enriched from blood (not recorded which). This TCR derives from a woman in her thirties who had been exposed to COVID-19.

CDR3 nucleotide sequence: TGTGCCAGCAGCGTAGTTTCAGCGGGGACAGATACGCAGTATTTT. Residues: CASSVVSAGTDTQYF. The V and J genes are TRBV9 and TRBJ2-3, with 7 bases that match TRBD2. Trimming removed 0 bases from V and 3 bases from J; junction bases left unmatched: 4. This CDR3 is 15 amino acids long. Per germline, CDR1 SGDLS and CDR2 YYNGEE.